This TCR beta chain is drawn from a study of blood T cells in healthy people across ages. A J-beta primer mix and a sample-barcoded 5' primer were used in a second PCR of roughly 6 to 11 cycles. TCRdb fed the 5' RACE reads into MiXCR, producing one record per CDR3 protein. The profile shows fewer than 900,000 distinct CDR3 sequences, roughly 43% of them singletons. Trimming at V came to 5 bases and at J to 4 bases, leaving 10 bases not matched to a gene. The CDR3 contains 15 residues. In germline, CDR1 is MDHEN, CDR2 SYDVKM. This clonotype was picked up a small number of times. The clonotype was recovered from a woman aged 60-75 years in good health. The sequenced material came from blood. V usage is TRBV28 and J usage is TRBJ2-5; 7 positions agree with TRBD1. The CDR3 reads CASSVVDRDGETQYF. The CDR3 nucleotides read TGTGCCAGCAGTGTTGTAGACAGGGATGGAGAGACCCAGTACTTC.